This entry lists 29 T cell receptor beta chains sequenced from one sample in a study of sequential checkpoint blockade in melanoma. Some clones are missing from TCRdb's copy, which holds only in-frame ones; the method was immunoSEQ multiplex PCR. Here the sample spans about 17,000 clones, 80% being singletons. The treatment: randomized to nivolumab then ipilimumab (arm A) or the reverse (arm B). The sequences come from CD8+ T cells sorted from blood (inferred from file names), collected from a patient given nivolumab and ipilimumab in sequence. All receptors derive from a human donor with melanoma.

The chain employs TRBV6-5 and TRBJ2-7, with 7 bases lining up with TRBD1. Germline V gene data show CDR1 as MNHEY and CDR2 as SVGAGI. V gave up 0 bases and J gave up 6 bases; unmatched junction bases: 2. This CDR3 is 13 amino acids long. CDR3 protein: CASSYSRDSEQYF. CDR3 nucleotides: TGTGCCAGCAGTTACTCGAGGGACAGCGAGCAGTACTTC.

The J gene is TRBJ1-3, the V gene TRBV6-1; no reliable D call. Germline V gene lookup returns CDR1 MNHNS and CDR2 SASEGT. Deletions cut 3 bases from V and 0 bases from J, with 9 bases between. CDR3 length equals 15 residues. In DNA form, the CDR3 reads TGTGCCAGCAGTGAGATACCGAGCTCTGGAAACACCATATATTTT. It codes for CASSEIPSSGNTIYF.

The chain links TRBV5-1 to TRBJ1-3, with a possible D match to TRBD1 (5 bases). The CDR3 covers 15 residues. Trimming took off 0 bases at V and 2 bases at J, with 9 bases between the two ends. In germline, CDR1 is SGHRS, CDR2 YFSETQ. The DNA for the CDR3 is TGCGCCAGCAGCTTGGCCGGGGGACCTGGAAACACCATATATTTT. It specifies CASSLAGGPGNTIYF.

The chain carries TRBV30 and TRBJ2-7; D may be TRBD2 (5 bases). V was trimmed by 3 bases and J by 8 bases, leaving 14 bases between them. The germline V gene encodes CDR1 GTSNPN and CDR2 SVGIG (reference sequence). This CDR3 is 12 amino acids long. CDR3 bases: TGTGCCTGGAGGAAAAACAGAGGGCAGCAGTACTTC. As protein: CAWRKNRGQQYF.

The gene calls are TRBV4-2 and TRBJ1-5, with a possible D match to TRBD1 (6 bases). The germline gives CDR1 LGHNA, CDR2 YNFKEQ. CDR3 length equals 17 residues. The ends were cut back, 4 bases at V and 2 bases at J, with 18 bases in the middle. CDR3: CASSREQGVDGNQPQHF. The CDR3 DNA follows: TGTGCCAGCAGCCGGGAACAGGGAGTGGATGGCAATCAGCCCCAGCATTTT.

The chain carries TRBV5-4 and TRBJ1-1; D not certain. The CDR3 is 15 amino acids. Deletions cut 0 bases from V and 6 bases from J, with 15 bases between. Germline CDR1 SGHNT, CDR2 YYREEE (reference sequence). The CDR3 DNA reads TGTGCCAGCAGCTTGGGGCCGGGAGAAGGACCTGAAGCTTTCTTT. Protein sequence: CASSLGPGEGPEAFF.

This clone was detected once. V and J are TRBV5-6 and TRBJ1-4; D uncertain. Germline CDR1 is SGHDT and CDR2 is YYEEEE. CDR3 size: 17 residues. Between the trimmed V and J ends, which lost 4 bases and 8 bases, there was a span of 24 bases. CDR3 region: CASSREGLAKVGEKLFF. In DNA, the CDR3 is TGTGCCAGCAGCCGTGAAGGATTGGCCAAAGTCGGGGAAAAACTGTTTTTT.

This chain links TRBV6-5 with TRBJ2-7; D call uncertain. Per the germline V gene, CDR1 is MNHEY and CDR2 is SVGAGI. This CDR3 has 15 amino acids. Trimming stripped 0 bases from V and 2 bases from J, with 11 bases between. CDR3 residues: CASSYSWSTTYEQYF. The CDR3 DNA follows: TGTGCCAGCAGTTACTCCTGGTCCACAACCTACGAGCAGTACTTC.

The chain couples TRBV19 to TRBJ2-7; TRBD2 is a possible D gene (5 bases). Germline loops: CDR1 LNHDA, CDR2 SQIVND (reference sequence). With 3 bases removed from V and 2 bases from J, the gap between germline ends came to 11 bases. This CDR3 has 14 amino acids. The CDR3 spells CASSISEQAYEQYF. The CDR3 coding sequence is TGTGCCAGTAGTATTAGCGAGCAGGCCTACGAGCAGTACTTC.

V and J are TRBV11-2 and TRBJ2-7, with D unresolved. This CDR3 is 12 amino acids long. Trimming stripped 2 bases from V and 6 bases from J, with 8 bases between. Per the germline V gene, CDR1 is SGHAT and CDR2 is FQNNGV. The CDR3 spells CASSLNGLEQYF. DNA of the CDR3: TGTGCCAGCAGCTTAAACGGTCTCGAGCAGTACTTC.

V and J are TRBV27 and TRBJ2-7, with TRBD1 matching over 7 bases. This CDR3 has 15 residues. With V trimmed by 5 bases and J by 7 bases, 14 bases remained unmatched. CDR1 is MNHEY, CDR2 SMNVEV, per germline (reference sequence). The CDR3 here is CASSETGQLLGEQYF. The DNA for the CDR3 is TGTGCCAGCAGTGAGACGGGACAGCTCCTTGGGGAGCAGTACTTC.

V and J are TRBV5-5 and TRBJ1-2; D is unresolved. Germline V gene data show CDR1 as SGHKS and CDR2 as YYEKEE (reference sequence). V lost 2 bases and J 2 bases, leaving 7 bases between the germline ends. The CDR3 consists of 13 residues. The CDR3 nucleotides are TGTGCCAGCAGCTTTGAGCCCAACTATGGCTACACCTTC. Encoded protein: CASSFEPNYGYTF.

This chain connects TRBV5-4 to TRBJ2-7, with 8 nucleotides matching TRBD1. The J segment lost 2 bases and the V segment lost 6 bases, leaving 7 bases of the junction unmatched. Germline CDR1 SGHNT, CDR2 YYREEE (reference sequence). The CDR3 is 14 residues long. The CDR3 DNA reads TGTGCCAGCACCCCCGACAGGGGCCCCTACGAGCAGTACTTC. Residues: CASTPDRGPYEQYF.

V is TRBV4-2 and J is TRBJ2-7, with TRBD2 matching 10 bases. Germline CDR1 and CDR2: LGHNA and YNFKEQ. The CDR3 consists of 15 residues. Unmatched junction bases numbered 4, after V lost 1 base and J lost 4 bases. The chain's CDR3 is CASSQVGTSVYEQYF. The CDR3 region has the DNA TGTGCCAGCAGCCAAGTGGGGACTAGCGTTTACGAGCAGTACTTC.

A remark on this clone: An end of the junction does not agree with germline; a read error may underlie this. J is TRBJ2-7 and V is TRBV5-8; TRBD2 might be the D (6 bases). The CDR3 is 14 residues long. CDR1 and CDR2 (germline): SGHTS, YDEGEE. The CDR3 DNA is TGTGCCAGCACCTTGAGGGACTTAAACTACGAGCAGTACTTC. Protein: CASTLRDLNYEQYF.

This chain links TRBV5-8 with TRBJ1-1; D remains ambiguous. Trimming removed 2 bases from V and 0 bases from J, with 8 bases in between. The CDR3 runs to 14 residues. From germline, CDR1 is SGHTS and CDR2 YDEGEE. This CDR3 reads CASSFTAMNTEAFF. The DNA for the CDR3 is TGTGCCAGCAGCTTTACCGCTATGAACACTGAAGCTTTCTTT. Variable domain in full (rest from reference TRBV5-8 and TRBJ1-1): EAGVTQSPTHLIKTRGQQATLRCSPISGHTSVYWYQQALGLGLQFLLWYDEGEERNRGNFPPRFSGRQFPNYSSELNVNALELEDSALYLCASSFTAMNTEAFFGQGTRLTVV.

In its sample, this clone was seen a few times. This sequence joins TRBV11-2 and TRBJ2-7, with 11 nucleotides matching TRBD1. CDR3 length: 15 residues. V was clipped by 5 bases and J by 3 bases; unmatched bases: 6. The germline CDR1 and CDR2 sequences are SGHAT and FQNNGV. The CDR3 spells CASSHLGTGGYEQYF. The CDR3 DNA sequence: TGTGCCAGCAGCCACCTCGGGACAGGGGGCTACGAGCAGTACTTC. Full variable domain (rest looked up from reference TRBV11-2 and TRBJ2-7): EAGVAQSPRYKIIEKRQSVAFWCNPISGHATLYWYQQILGQGPKLLIQFQNNGVVDDSQLPKDRFSAERLKGVDSTLKIQPAKLEDSAVYLCASSHLGTGGYEQYFGPGTRLTVT.

The J gene is TRBJ1-1, the V gene TRBV19; D is uncertain. Trimming cost V 5 bases and J 2 bases, with 12 bases left between them. Germline V gene data show CDR1 as LNHDA and CDR2 as SQIVND (reference sequence). The CDR3 totals 14 residues. CDR3 bases: TGTGCCAGTAGTTTTACTCTAGCCAACACTGAAGCTTTCTTT. Its translation: CASSFTLANTEAFF.

The chain uses TRBV4-3 and TRBJ2-7, with 7 bases identical to TRBD2. The CDR3 spans 15 residues. In germline, CDR1 is LGHNA, CDR2 YSLEER. Trimming at V came to 0 bases and at J to 2 bases, leaving 4 bases not matched to a gene. The CDR3 nucleotides read TGCGCCAGCAGCCAAGACAAGGCGGGGGCCTACGAGCAGTACTTC. Protein: CASSQDKAGAYEQYF.

V gene TRBV18 combines with J gene TRBJ2-7; 7 bases agree with TRBD1. This CDR3 is built from 17 residues. J gave up 1 base and V 0 bases, and 9 bases lay outside the gene matches. CDR1 and CDR2 (germline): KGHSH, LQKENI. CDR3 sequence (DNA): TGTGCCAGCTCACCACCCCCCGGGACAGAGGGATCCTACGAGCAGTACTTC. It translates to CASSPPPGTEGSYEQYF.

The CDR3 DNA reads as TGTGCCAGCAGTTTATCGGGCTTGGACAGGACCTACGAGCAGTACTTC. This sequence encodes CASSLSGLDRTYEQYF. This rearrangement joins TRBV27 to TRBJ2-7; the match to TRBD1 covers 7 bases. This CDR3 has 16 residues. V was clipped by 0 bases and J by 2 bases; unmatched bases: 7. Germline V gives CDR1 MNHEY, CDR2 SMNVEV (reference sequence).

The genes are TRBV30 and TRBJ2-2, with D possibly matching TRBD2 (6 bases). Germline V gene data show CDR1 as GTSNPN and CDR2 as SVGIG (reference sequence). Trimming removed 6 bases from V and 5 bases from J, with 16 bases in between. The CDR3 extends over 14 amino acids. CDR3 in amino acids: CACQESGGTGELFF. The CDR3 DNA sequence: TGTGCCTGCCAAGAATCTGGAGGGACCGGGGAGCTGTTTTTT.

A single count supports this clone. Written as DNA, the CDR3 is TGTGCCAGCAGCTCCACCTACGAGCAGTACTTC. Its protein is CASSSTYEQYF. The V call is TRBV7-8, the J call TRBJ2-5, with no clear D. With the DNA end fitting TRBJ2-7 better, the J assignment may be wrong. The V gene's germline CDR1 is SGHVS and CDR2 FQNEAQ. The CDR3 is made up of 11 amino acids.

This chain uses TRBV6-5 with TRBJ2-7, with D perhaps TRBD2 (7 bases). V lost 6 bases and J lost 7, with 16 bases in between. The CDR3 length is 13 residues. Per the germline V gene, CDR1 is MNHEY and CDR2 is SVGAGI. The CDR3 DNA reads as TGTGCCAGCAGGGGGGAGGGGGTGAGTGAGCAGTACTTC. Translating gives CASRGEGVSEQYF.

The chain employs TRBV4-1 and TRBJ1-1; possible D gene TRBD1, 5 bases. Germline V gene data show CDR1 as MGHRA and CDR2 as YSYEKL. V was cut by 1 base and J by 10 bases, with 13 bases left in between. This CDR3 is 13 amino acids long. CDR3 DNA: TGCGCCAGCAGCCAAGTCACCGGGGGAAGAGCTTTCTTT. Amino acids: CASSQVTGGRAFF.

The chain has TRBV6-5 and TRBJ2-7, with no clear D. The CDR3 consists of 13 residues. V was trimmed by 2 bases and J by 5 bases, leaving 10 bases between them. CDR1 MNHEY and CDR2 SVGAGI come from the germline V gene. CDR3 DNA sequence: TGTGCCAGCAGTTACCGGCCTGAGGACGAGCAGTACTTC. Translated: CASSYRPEDEQYF.

The chain is built from TRBV30 and TRBJ2-7, with TRBD2 identical over 7 bases. Germline V lookup: CDR1 GTSNPN, CDR2 SVGIG (reference sequence). Losses at the gene ends were 5 bases for V and 2 bases for J; bases not matched to a gene: 9. CDR3 length: 14 amino acids. In DNA, the CDR3 is TGTGCCTGGTCGCCGGGACTACCTCCCTACGAGCAGTACTTC. This sequence encodes CAWSPGLPPYEQYF.

This chain uses TRBV5-4 with TRBJ1-2, with D tentatively TRBD1 (5 bases). Trimming stripped 0 bases from V and 10 bases from J, with 7 bases between. This CDR3 is built from 11 residues. The germline gives CDR1 SGHNT, CDR2 YYREEE (reference sequence). CDR3 sequence reads: CASSLGGVYTF. The CDR3 DNA reads TGTGCCAGCAGCTTGGGGGGGGTCTACACCTTC. The complete variable domain, with remaining parts taken from reference TRBV5-4 and TRBJ1-2, reads ETGVTQSPTHLIKTRGQQVTLRCSSQSGHNTVSWYQQALGQGPQFIFQYYREEENGRGNFPPRFSGLQFPNYSSELNVNALELDDSALYLCASSLGGVYTFGSGTRLTVV.

J is TRBJ1-4 and V is TRBV5-5; possibly TRBD1 for D (5 bases). Germline V gene data show CDR1 as SGHKS and CDR2 as YYEKEE (reference sequence). The CDR3 sequence is 16 residues long. Trimming cost V 0 bases and J 8 bases, with 17 bases left between them. As DNA, the CDR3 is TGTGCCAGCAGCTTGGAGCTCGGCCCCCGGGGGGAAAAACTGTTTTTT. Amino acids: CASSLELGPRGEKLFF. Looking up the rest from reference TRBV5-5 and TRBJ1-4 gives the full variable domain: DAGVTQSPTHLIKTRGQQVTLRCSPISGHKSVSWYQQVLGQGPQFIFQYYEKEERGRGNFPDRFSARQFPNYSSELNVNALLLGDSALYLCASSLELGPRGEKLFFGSGTQLSVL.